These 21 T cell receptor beta chains were all obtained from the same sample, sequenced in a study of T cell changes during pregnancy in multiple sclerosis. Assay: immunoSEQ multiplex PCR; the TCRdb copy retains only in-frame clones and omits some. This sample has about 92,000 clones, with roughly 92% found just once. The source was peripheral blood, collected in the first trimester of pregnancy. These receptors came from a female donor with multiple sclerosis, enrolled in a pregnancy study.

V gene TRBV5-6 combines with J gene TRBJ1-1; no firm D call. Between the trimmed V and J ends, which lost 1 base and 3 bases, there was a span of 10 bases. Germline CDR1 SGHDT, CDR2 YYEEEE. The CDR3 runs 14 residues. CDR3 sequence: CASSLYTRDTEAFF. CDR3 coding DNA: TGTGCCAGCAGCTTGTATACTAGGGACACTGAAGCTTTCTTT.

This chain links TRBV2 with TRBJ2-1; D perhaps matches TRBD2 (6 bases). In germline, CDR1 is SNHLY, CDR2 FYNNEI. V gave up 6 bases and J gave up 7 bases, with 13 bases separating them. This CDR3 spans 13 amino acids. The CDR3 sequence: CASRGTGANEQFF. The CDR3 DNA reads as TGTGCCAGCAGAGGGACTGGCGCTAATGAGCAGTTCTTC.

The table lists this clone with a few counts. In DNA, the CDR3 is TGTGCCAGCAACATGGGAGCCGGGGAGCTGTTTTTT. It translates to CASNMGAGELFF. The chain couples TRBV2 to TRBJ2-2, with a tentative D call TRBD2 (5 bases). CDR1 and CDR2 (germline): SNHLY, FYNNEI. V was shortened by 7 bases and J by 6 bases, with 9 bases between the two germline ends. The CDR3 runs to 12 residues.

The CDR3 protein is CASSFFQGNYEQYF. CDR3 sequence (DNA): TGTGCCAGCAGTTTTTTTCAGGGGAACTACGAGCAGTACTTC. This chain joins TRBV27 and TRBJ2-7; tentative D call: TRBD1 (6 bases). Per germline, CDR1 MNHEY and CDR2 SMNVEV (reference sequence). This CDR3 has 14 amino acids. Trimming stripped 3 bases from V and 3 bases from J, with 12 bases between.

The chain joins TRBV2 to TRBJ2-2; 9 nucleotides agree with TRBD1. The CDR3 sequence is 14 residues long. V was clipped by 11 bases and J by 4 bases; unmatched bases: 8. The germline gives CDR1 SNHLY, CDR2 FYNNEI. CDR3 in DNA: TGTGCCCTAACTGGGACAGGGCGCACCGGGGAGCTGTTTTTT. Protein: CALTGTGRTGELFF. The entire variable domain, with the rest obtained from reference TRBV2 and TRBJ2-2, is as follows: EPEVTQTPSHQVTQMGQEVILRCVPISNHLYFYWYRQILGQKVEFLVSFYNNEISEKSEIFDDQFSVERPDGSNFTLKIRSTKLEDSAMYFCALTGTGRTGELFFGEGSRLTVL.

The CDR3 nucleotides read TGTGCCAGCAGTGAGGTAAGTGAGGGGGTGAATGGCTACACCTTC. Its protein is CASSEVSEGVNGYTF. This chain uses TRBV6-1 with TRBJ1-2, with D possibly TRBD1 on 6 matching bases. The CDR3 loop spans 15 amino acids. V lost 3 bases and J 6 bases, leaving 17 bases between the germline ends. CDR1 and CDR2 from the germline V gene are MNHNS and SASEGT.

This chain connects TRBV28 to TRBJ2-2, with D maybe TRBD1 (5 bases). Germline CDR1 MDHEN, CDR2 SYDVKM. The CDR3 covers 14 residues. Trimming left V 5 bases short and J 7 bases short, with 14 bases between. CDR3 region: CASSPLQGIGELFF. DNA for the CDR3: TGTGCCAGCAGTCCTCTTCAGGGAATCGGGGAGCTGTTTTTT.

This chain joins TRBV7-2 and TRBJ2-7; D possibly corresponds to TRBD1 (6 bases). The V gene lost 0 bases and the J gene lost 2 bases, with 11 bases spanning the gap. The CDR3 has 15 amino acids. Looked up from germline, CDR1 is SGHTA and CDR2 is FQGNSA. CDR3 coding DNA: TGTGCCAGCAGCTTAGCCCTGACAGGTCCCTACGAGCAGTACTTC. Translating gives CASSLALTGPYEQYF.

The rearrangement joins TRBV2 to TRBJ1-1; D unclear. The CDR3 contains 13 residues. CDR1 is SNHLY and CDR2 is FYNNEI in the germline V gene. V lost 6 bases, J lost 2 bases, and 10 bases lay in between. The CDR3 bases are TGTGCCAGCAGGGCCCCGGGTAACACTGAAGCTTTCTTT. Amino acids: CASRAPGNTEAFF.

This chain links TRBV5-4 with TRBJ2-2; a possible D gene is TRBD2 (5 bases). Trimming removed 4 bases at V and 3 bases at J, with 10 bases between. Germline assignment: CDR1 SGHNT and CDR2 YYREEE (reference sequence). CDR3 length equals 14 residues. The CDR3 here is CASSVDLYTGELFF. The CDR3, as DNA: TGTGCCAGCAGCGTGGACTTGTACACCGGGGAGCTGTTTTTT.

The chain employs TRBV6-5 and TRBJ1-3; D gene ambiguous. Germline CDR1 and CDR2: MNHEY and SVGAGI. V was shortened by 5 bases and J by 3 bases, with 14 bases between the two germline ends. CDR3 length equals 15 residues. This CDR3 reads CASSPGRGYGNTIYF. CDR3 sequence (DNA): TGTGCCAGCAGTCCTGGTCGGGGTTATGGAAACACCATATATTTT.

This chain links TRBV10-3 with TRBJ2-3, with 11 bases matching TRBD2. V was pared by 10 bases and J by 1 base, with 10 bases of the junction left unmatched. The CDR3 has 16 residues. Per germline, CDR1 ENHRY and CDR2 SYGVKD. CDR3 sequence: CATSSGTSGRTDTQYF. CDR3 nucleotides: TGTGCCACTTCGAGTGGGACTAGCGGTCGCACAGATACGCAGTATTTT.

The sample holds one count of this clone. V and J are TRBV27 and TRBJ1-1; 7 bases match TRBD1. This CDR3 spans 14 amino acids. V shed 6 bases and J 0 bases; nucleotides not matched to a gene: 4. The germline gives CDR1 MNHEY, CDR2 SMNVEV (reference sequence). CDR3 nucleotide sequence: TGTGCCAGCAGACCGACAGGGTTGAACACTGAAGCTTTCTTT. It specifies CASRPTGLNTEAFF.

The V call is TRBV9, the J call TRBJ1-4; 7 nucleotides align to TRBD1. Trimming at V came to 0 bases and at J to 5 bases, leaving 10 bases not matched to a gene. Germline values: CDR1 SGDLS, CDR2 YYNGEE. The CDR3 totals 17 residues. CDR3 amino acids: CASSVEAGGTANEKLFF. CDR3 DNA sequence: TGTGCCAGCAGCGTAGAGGCAGGGGGTACTGCCAATGAAAAACTGTTTTTT.

V is TRBV7-9 and J is TRBJ2-7; TRBD1 matches at 9 bases. The length of the CDR3 is 15 residues. The V gene's germline CDR1 is SEHNR and CDR2 FQNEAQ (reference sequence). Losses at the gene ends were 5 bases for V and 1 base for J; bases not matched to a gene: 6. CDR3 sequence reads: CASSLRDRASYEQYF. The CDR3 bases are TGTGCCAGCAGCCTACGGGACAGGGCTTCCTACGAGCAGTACTTC.

The rearrangement joins TRBV10-3 to TRBJ1-4; D is ambiguous. Trimming stripped 6 bases from V and 0 bases from J, with 17 bases between. This CDR3 comprises 17 residues. Germline CDR1 and CDR2: ENHRY and SYGVKD. CDR3 DNA sequence: TGTGCCATCAGCGCCCGGTCGTCCGGGACAACTAATGAAAAACTGTTTTTT. It encodes CAISARSSGTTNEKLFF.

The gene calls are TRBV27 and TRBJ2-7, with D perhaps TRBD2 (5 bases). The CDR3 sequence is 14 residues long. Trimming shortened V by 0 bases and J by 2 bases, and 8 bases separated the two germline ends. Germline V CDR1 and CDR2: MNHEY, SMNVEV (reference sequence). This CDR3 is CASSLSQAAYEQYF. The CDR3 coding sequence is TGTGCCAGCAGTTTATCCCAAGCGGCCTACGAGCAGTACTTC.

The rearrangement links TRBV7-2 to TRBJ2-3, with D unresolved. Germline CDR1 is SGHTA and CDR2 is FQGNSA. The CDR3 has 12 amino acids. V was pared by 8 bases and J by 8 bases, with 14 bases between. The CDR3 sequence: CASGTTTGTQYF. For the CDR3, the DNA is TGTGCCAGCGGAACGACGACGGGTACGCAGTATTTT.

CDR3 nucleotides: TGTGCCAGCAGCTTAGCCATTGGGAGCGGGGGCACAGATACGCAGTATTTT. Translating gives CASSLAIGSGGTDTQYF. The chain employs TRBV7-9 and TRBJ2-3, with 7 nucleotides matching TRBD2. The CDR3 has 17 residues. J gave up 1 base and V 0 bases, and 7 bases lay outside the gene matches. Germline CDR1 and CDR2: SEHNR and FQNEAQ (reference sequence).

The sample holds one count of this clone. V and J are TRBV7-9 and TRBJ2-1, with TRBD2 identical over 16 bases. V dropped 3 bases and J dropped 4; count of bases not matched to a gene: 9. Per germline, CDR1 SEHNR and CDR2 FQNEAQ (reference sequence). The length of the CDR3 is 19 residues. The CDR3 DNA is TGTGCCAGCAGCTTGACCGGGACTAGCGGGAGGGTTTGGTACAATGAGCAGTTCTTC. Translated: CASSLTGTSGRVWYNEQFF.

The chain uses TRBV27 and TRBJ1-3, with D hard to call. This CDR3 region has 14 residues. V was trimmed by 3 bases and J by 0 bases, leaving 6 bases between them. From germline, CDR1 is MNHEY and CDR2 SMNVEV (reference sequence). DNA for the CDR3: TGTGCCAGCAGTTTGTCAGGCTCTGGAAACACCATATATTTT. Protein: CASSLSGSGNTIYF.